These 25 T cell receptor beta chains were all obtained from the same sample, sequenced in a study of Ad26.COV2.S vaccination and SARS-CoV-2 variants. Stated treatment: over 15 received Ad26.COV2.S at low or high dose, single or two shots; roughly five received placebo; per-sample allocation not given. Day 63 after the first injection of vaccine or placebo was the sampling time. The data were produced by immunoSEQ multiplex PCR, yet TCRdb's version contains in-frame clones alone and is incomplete. Among approximately 350,000 clones, about four fifths were seen once, and the ten largest hold about 7.4%. This specimen consisted of peripheral blood, obtained in a trial of Ad26.COV2.S vaccine versus placebo. Source of these receptors: a person between 18 and 60 years old who received the Ad26.COV2.S COVID-19 vaccine or a placebo.

A few counts support this clone. This chain connects TRBV10-3 to TRBJ2-7; the D gene could be TRBD1 or TRBD2 (5 bases each). The CDR3 runs to 18 residues. Germline assignment: CDR1 ENHRY and CDR2 SYGVKD. Trimming took 2 bases from V and 0 from J, leaving 20 bases between them. CDR3 sequence: CAISEAGTESLSSYEQYF. The CDR3 nucleotides read TGTGCCATCAGTGAGGCCGGGACGGAGTCTTTAAGCTCCTACGAGCAGTACTTC.

The rearrangement links TRBV6-1 to TRBJ2-2, with D tentatively TRBD1 (5 bases). Trimming pared 2 bases from V and 4 bases from J, leaving 8 bases between. From germline, CDR1 is MNHNS and CDR2 SASEGT. The CDR3 consists of 14 residues. The CDR3 here is CASSESTVTGELFF. The CDR3 DNA reads TGTGCCAGCAGTGAATCGACAGTCACCGGGGAGCTGTTTTTT.

As for this clone: In the same sample, other DNA sequences code for this CDR3. J is TRBJ2-2 and V is TRBV18; 7 bases align to TRBD1. The CDR3 loop spans 15 amino acids. The J segment lost 1 base and the V segment lost 3 bases, leaving 2 bases of the junction unmatched. CDR1 and CDR2 from the germline V gene are KGHSH and LQKENI. CDR3 DNA sequence: TGTGCCAGCTCACCGGGACAGCTGAACACCGGGGAGCTGTTTTTT. This encodes CASSPGQLNTGELFF.

For this clone: One junction end disagrees with the germline gene, perhaps due to a read error. The chain combines TRBV7-9 with TRBJ2-5; 10 positions match TRBD1. The length of the CDR3 is 14 residues. Germline CDR1 is SEHNR and CDR2 is FQNEAQ (reference sequence). DNA for the CDR3: TGTGCCACCAGCTTAGGACAGGGGGGAGAGACCCAGTACTTC. Translated: CATSLGQGGETQYF.

The rearrangement links TRBV7-9 to TRBJ2-5, with D possibly matching TRBD1 (5 bases). Trimming removed 5 bases at V and 2 bases at J, with 9 bases between. Germline loops: CDR1 SEHNR, CDR2 FQNEAQ (reference sequence). The CDR3 has 13 residues. The CDR3 here is CASSQTVQETQYF. The CDR3 DNA is TGTGCCAGCAGCCAGACAGTACAAGAGACCCAGTACTTC.

The count of this clone is one. V is TRBV2 and J is TRBJ1-2, with a possible D match to TRBD1 (5 bases). V was shortened by 4 bases and J by 4 bases, with 10 bases between the two germline ends. The CDR3 covers 13 residues. Germline V gene data show CDR1 as SNHLY and CDR2 as FYNNEI. The DNA for the CDR3 is TGTGCCAGCAGTGGGGACGGTCGCTATGGCTACACCTTC. Its protein product is CASSGDGRYGYTF.

The chain links TRBV29-1 to TRBJ1-2, with 8 positions matching TRBD1. Trimming took 8 bases from V and 0 from J; bases not matched to a gene: 5. This CDR3 region has 13 residues. The germline V gene encodes CDR1 SQVTM and CDR2 ANQGSEA. CDR3 in DNA: TGCAGCTCAGGGACAGGCTCTAACTATGGCTACACCTTC. Amino acids: CSSGTGSNYGYTF.

This clone has only one observation. This chain links TRBV27 with TRBJ2-2; 10 positions match TRBD2. The germline CDR1 and CDR2 sequences are MNHEY and SMNVEV (reference sequence). The trim removed 6 bases at V and 0 bases at J, leaving 4 bases unmatched. CDR3 length: 16 residues. This CDR3 is CASRRLAGTNTGELFF. CDR3 nucleotides: TGTGCCAGCAGACGACTAGCGGGTACGAACACCGGGGAGCTGTTTTTT.

The table lists this clone with a few counts. V gene TRBV19 combines with J gene TRBJ2-3; a possible D gene is TRBD2 (5 bases). Trimming cost V 7 bases and J 5 bases, with 7 bases left between them. Germline CDR1 is LNHDA and CDR2 is SQIVND (reference sequence). This CDR3 comprises 11 residues. The CDR3: CASKAGDTQYF. DNA for the CDR3: TGTGCCAGTAAGGCGGGAGATACGCAGTATTTT.

This clone was found once. This chain joins TRBV3-1 (or the pseudogene TRBV3-2) and TRBJ2-5; tentatively, D is TRBD1 (5 bases). The CDR3 length is 16 residues. Trimming shortened V by 1 base and J by 4 bases, and 16 bases separated the two germline ends. The germline gives CDR1 LGHDT, CDR2 YNNKEL (reference sequence). The CDR3: CASSQGSLGQGETQYF. Written as DNA, the CDR3 is TGTGCCAGCAGCCAAGGATCTCTCGGGCAGGGAGAGACCCAGTACTTC.

The chain combines TRBV5-1 with TRBJ2-1, with a weak D call TRBD1 (5 bases). Per germline, CDR1 SGHRS and CDR2 YFSETQ. The CDR3 loop spans 14 amino acids. Trimming took off 0 bases at V and 7 bases at J, with 11 bases between the two ends. The CDR3 sequence is CASSLALGDNEQFF. The CDR3 region has the DNA TGCGCCAGCAGCTTGGCCCTAGGGGATAATGAGCAGTTCTTC.

The V call is TRBV2, the J call TRBJ2-7; no definite D call. Germline CDR1 SNHLY, CDR2 FYNNEI. The CDR3 is made up of 13 amino acids. Trimming took off 1 base at V and 2 bases at J, with 6 bases between the two ends. Here the CDR3 reads CASSEGGPYEQYF. CDR3 nucleotides: TGTGCCAGCAGTGAAGGCGGTCCCTACGAGCAGTACTTC.

J is TRBJ2-7 and V is TRBV14; D is possibly TRBD2 (6 bases). Germline V lookup: CDR1 SGHDN, CDR2 FVKESK. The V end lost 4 bases, the J end lost 5 bases, and 18 bases lay between the germline ends. The CDR3 covers 15 residues. The CDR3 spells CASSPMAGFRNEQYF. The CDR3 coding sequence is TGTGCCAGCAGCCCAATGGCGGGGTTTCGAAACGAGCAGTACTTC.

The chain combines TRBV3-1 (or the pseudogene TRBV3-2) with TRBJ2-1; 12 bases match TRBD2. CDR3 length: 17 residues. Trimming took 4 bases from V and 6 from J; bases not matched to a gene: 10. Germline values: CDR1 LGHDT, CDR2 YNNKEL (reference sequence). This chain's CDR3 is CASSLTSGRMFGNEQFF. CDR3 nucleotides: TGTGCCAGCAGCCTGACTAGCGGGAGAATGTTCGGCAATGAGCAGTTCTTC.

The chain recombines TRBV19 with TRBJ2-7; a weak D match, TRBD1 (5 bases). There are 16 residues in the CDR3. Germline V lookup: CDR1 LNHDA, CDR2 SQIVND (reference sequence). V was shortened by 1 base and J by 2 bases, with 15 bases between the two germline ends. The CDR3: CASSIGGTTRPYEQYF. The CDR3 bases are TGTGCCAGTAGTATAGGGGGCACCACGCGGCCCTACGAGCAGTACTTC.

V and J are TRBV5-1 and TRBJ1-2, with 9 bases matching TRBD1. The CDR3 is 18 amino acids. Losses at the gene ends were 4 bases for V and 0 bases for J; bases not matched to a gene: 13. In germline, CDR1 is SGHRS, CDR2 YFSETQ. The CDR3 sequence is CASSATGTGYRANYGYTF. CDR3 coding DNA: TGCGCCAGCAGCGCCACCGGGACAGGGTACCGAGCTAACTATGGCTACACCTTC. The full variable domain, with the rest looked up from reference TRBV5-1 and TRBJ1-2, is KAGVTQTPRYLIKTRGQQVTLSCSPISGHRSVSWYQQTPGQGLQFLFEYFSETQRNKGNFPGRFSGRQFSNSRSEMNVSTLELGDSALYLCASSATGTGYRANYGYTFGSGTRLTVV.

This clone was seen at least ten times. This chain connects TRBV24-1 to TRBJ1-1; TRBD1 matches 7 bases. Germline trimming cut 3 bases from V and 1 base from J; bases unmatched to any gene: 4. This CDR3 is 15 amino acids long. Germline CDR1 and CDR2: KGHDR and SFDVKD. The CDR3 DNA is TGTGCCACCAGTGATCGGACAGGTCCGAACACTGAAGCTTTCTTT. It codes for CATSDRTGPNTEAFF.

The chain combines TRBV6-5 with TRBJ1-3, with D unclear. V lost 2 bases, J lost 3 bases, and 8 bases lay in between. In germline, CDR1 is MNHEY, CDR2 SVGAGI. The CDR3 length is 14 residues. In DNA, the CDR3 is TGTGCCAGCAGTTACGGCCTCTTTGGAAACACCATATATTTT. Protein product: CASSYGLFGNTIYF.

A single count supports this clone. The chain uses TRBV5-1 and TRBJ2-7; D is unresolved. V shed 2 bases and J shed 9 bases, with 15 bases lying between them. The length of the CDR3 is 13 residues. Looked up from germline, CDR1 is SGHRS and CDR2 is YFSETQ. CDR3 residues: CASSLEPLGVQYF. As DNA, the CDR3 is TGCGCCAGCAGCTTAGAGCCTCTTGGCGTGCAGTACTTC. Using reference TRBV5-1 and TRBJ2-7 for the parts outside the CDR3, the full variable domain is KAGVTQTPRYLIKTRGQQVTLSCSPISGHRSVSWYQQTPGQGLQFLFEYFSETQRNKGNFPGRFSGRQFSNSRSEMNVSTLELGDSALYLCASSLEPLGVQYFGPGTRLTVT.

J is TRBJ1-1 and V is TRBV14; D unresolved. V was clipped by 0 bases and J by 3 bases, with 20 bases between them. Germline V gene data show CDR1 as SGHDN and CDR2 as FVKESK. The CDR3 sequence is 18 residues long. The DNA for the CDR3 is TGTGCCAGCAGCCAAGACCGCGACGTAGGGAATTGGGACACTGAAGCTTTCTTT. Its translation is CASSQDRDVGNWDTEAFF.

The chain recombines TRBV5-1 with TRBJ2-7; 8 bases align to TRBD1. CDR1 is SGHRS and CDR2 is YFSETQ in the germline V gene. The V segment lost 4 bases and the J segment 0 bases; nucleotides outside the gene matches: 6. This CDR3 has 15 amino acids. Here the CDR3 reads CASSPRQGFSYEQYF. The CDR3, as DNA: TGCGCCAGCAGCCCCAGACAGGGGTTCTCCTACGAGCAGTACTTC. The full variable domain, in which reference TRBV5-1 and TRBJ2-7 provide the parts outside the CDR3, is KAGVTQTPRYLIKTRGQQVTLSCSPISGHRSVSWYQQTPGQGLQFLFEYFSETQRNKGNFPGRFSGRQFSNSRSEMNVSTLELGDSALYLCASSPRQGFSYEQYFGPGTRLTVT.

This chain links TRBV19 with TRBJ2-1; D is unresolved. Germline loops: CDR1 LNHDA, CDR2 SQIVND (reference sequence). The CDR3 has 12 residues. V was shortened by 2 bases and J by 10 bases, with 9 bases between the two germline ends. The CDR3 region is CASSIPGFEQFF. In DNA, the CDR3 is TGTGCCAGTAGTATACCTGGGTTCGAGCAGTTCTTC.

This clone occurred a few times. The chain combines TRBV4-1 with TRBJ1-2, with 9 bases matching TRBD1. The CDR3 is 16 residues long. The V segment lost 7 bases and the J segment 5 bases; nucleotides outside the gene matches: 14. Germline V CDR1 and CDR2: MGHRA, YSYEKL. The DNA for the CDR3 is TGCGCCAGCAAATGGACAATTGGGACAGGGCCTTATGGCTACACCTTC. It codes for CASKWTIGTGPYGYTF.

The rearrangement joins TRBV11-3 to TRBJ1-2; 11 positions match TRBD1. The CDR3 has 13 residues. V was clipped by 10 bases and J by 8 bases; unmatched bases: 9. Germline assignment: CDR1 SGHNT and CDR2 YENEEA. The CDR3 reads CATTPGQGDGYTF. DNA for the CDR3: TGTGCCACTACACCGGGACAGGGGGACGGCTACACCTTC.

This clone was seen a handful of times. The chain employs TRBV7-2 and TRBJ1-5, with TRBD1 matching over 7 bases. Germline trimming cut 1 base from V and 3 bases from J; bases unmatched to any gene: 3. The CDR3 length is 15 residues. Looked up from germline, CDR1 is SGHTA and CDR2 is FQGNSA. CDR3 DNA: TGTGCCAGCAGCTTAGGCGGGACAGACAATCAGCCCCAGCATTTT. Protein product: CASSLGGTDNQPQHF.